The sequence of this TCR beta chain was determined in a study of blood T cell repertoires in COVID-19. Profiled with immunoSEQ multiplex PCR; TCRdb holds only in-frame clones, not every one. The top ten hold roughly 10% of the sample, which has around 430,000 clones, around 87% seen once. This clone has a handful of counts. CDR3 length equals 16 residues. The V end was cut by 4 bases, the J end by 3 bases, with 16 bases between. The germline V gene has CDR1 MDHEN and CDR2 SYDVKM. Sequencing input: PBMCs or T cells enriched from blood (not recorded which). This clonotype originated in a woman between 45 and 60 years old who had recovered from COVID-19. The chain recombines TRBV28 with TRBJ1-3; no definite D call. Here the CDR3 DNA reads TGTGCCAGCAGTTCCCCCTCGGGAAGGAATGGAAACACCATATATTTT. Protein sequence: CASSSPSGRNGNTIYF.